Presented here are 15 T cell receptor beta chains from one specimen sequenced in a study of regulatory T cells in long-lasting Graves disease. Time point indicated: newly diagnosed GD, antithyroid drugs for less than 3 months. RNA isolated from PBMCs was used to make the TCR library. Arm-PCR of CDR3 regions and iRepertoire HTBI primers were used to build TCR beta libraries. TCRdb reanalysed the multiplex PCR reads using MiXCR and keeps one entry per CDR3 protein. The profile shows roughly 250,000 distinct CDR3 sequences, approximately 20% of them singletons. These data are also associated with another study on T cells in Graves' hyperthyroidism and ophthalmopathy.

The sequencing used peripheral blood mononuclear cells (PBMCs), collected at new diagnosis, from a patient treated with antithyroid drugs. These receptors were obtained from a woman aged 25 to 45 with Graves disease.

This clonotype occurred many times. The chain joins TRBV18 to TRBJ1-1, with unresolved D. Germline-derived CDR1 and CDR2 are KGHSH and LQKENI. CDR3 length: 16 residues. V lost 3 bases, J lost 4 bases, and 18 bases lay in between. CDR3 amino acids: CASSPPNLWVPTEAFF. The CDR3 nucleotides read TGTGCCAGCTCACCTCCCAATTTATGGGTGCCCACTGAAGCTTTCTTT. The entire variable domain, with the rest obtained from reference TRBV18 and TRBJ1-1, is as follows: NAGVMQNPRHLVRRRGQEARLRCSPMKGHSHVYWYRQLPEEGLKFMVYLQKENIIDESGMPKERFSAEFPKEGPSILRIQQVVRGDSAAYFCASSPPNLWVPTEAFFGQGTRLTVV.

Details on this clonotype: This may stem from a read error, because a much larger clone lies one nucleotide away. The chain joins TRBV5-1 to TRBJ1-2; D call uncertain. The CDR3 contains 14 residues. Germline CDR1 SGHRS, CDR2 YFSETQ. V was cut by 0 bases and J by 5 bases, with 11 bases left in between. The CDR3 loop reads CASSLEEVEYGYTF. For the CDR3, the DNA is TGCGCCAGCAGCTTGGAGGAGGTTGAGTATGGCTACACCTTC.

This clonotype was seen many times. This chain uses TRBV5-6 with TRBJ2-3, with D hard to call. Germline V gene lookup returns CDR1 SGHDT and CDR2 YYEEEE. This CDR3 comprises 10 residues. The germline V and J ends were trimmed by 4 bases and 5 bases, with 2 bases remaining between them. The CDR3 DNA reads as TGTGCCAGCAGCGGAGATACGCAGTATTTT. Translated, it gives CASSGDTQYF.

The sample holds many counts of this clonotype. The CDR3, as DNA: TGTGCCAGCAGTCTGACAGGGTGGGACTATGGCTACACCTTC. Encoded protein: CASSLTGWDYGYTF. The rearrangement links TRBV27 to TRBJ1-2; 7 nucleotides line up with TRBD1. The V and J ends lost 5 bases and 3 bases, in that order; junction bases with no gene match: 6. The germline CDR1 and CDR2 sequences are MNHEY and SMNVEV (reference sequence). The CDR3 loop spans 14 amino acids.

This clonotype ranks as medium-sized (0.01 to 0.1%). The V and J genes are TRBV20-1 and TRBJ2-3; D could derive from TRBD1 or TRBD2 (5 bases each). CDR3 length: 14 residues. Trimming removed 0 bases from V and 1 base from J, with 8 bases in between. Germline V gene lookup returns CDR1 DFQATT and CDR2 SNEGSKA (reference sequence). CDR3 nucleotide sequence: TGCAGTGCTAGAGACGGGACCGGCACAGATACGCAGTATTTT. Amino acids: CSARDGTGTDTQYF.

The chain employs TRBV6-4 and TRBJ2-2; a weak D match, TRBD1 (5 bases). Germline CDR1 and CDR2: MRHNA and SNTAGT. The V end was cut by 3 bases, the J end by 7 bases, with 9 bases between. CDR3 length: 13 residues. CDR3 in DNA: TGTGCCAGCAGTGATAGGGGATTCGGGGAGCTGTTTTTT. Its protein is CASSDRGFGELFF.

This clonotype was counted many times. V usage is TRBV5-1 and J usage is TRBJ1-1; D gene ambiguous. This CDR3 has 14 amino acids. V was shortened by 5 bases and J by 2 bases, with 13 bases between the two germline ends. Germline CDR1 is SGHRS and CDR2 is YFSETQ. This CDR3 reads CASRPRNLNTEAFF. The CDR3 DNA follows: TGCGCCAGCAGGCCTAGGAATCTAAACACTGAAGCTTTCTTT.

This clonotype was observed at least ten times. V and J are TRBV5-1 and TRBJ2-1; 7 positions agree with TRBD2. Germline CDR1 and CDR2: SGHRS and YFSETQ. Unmatched junction bases numbered 11, after V lost 4 bases and J lost 4 bases. The CDR3 runs 16 residues. This chain's CDR3 is CASSGWGGEGYNEQFF. CDR3 DNA: TGCGCCAGCAGCGGCTGGGGGGGGGAAGGTTACAATGAGCAGTTCTTC.

This clonotype was counted many times. The chain employs TRBV12-3 or TRBV12-4 and TRBJ1-1; unclear D gene. The CDR3 sequence is 14 residues long. Trimming cost V 3 bases and J 5 bases, with 13 bases left between them. The DNA for the CDR3 is TGTGCCAGCAGTTTGGGAGGGCGGAAGACTGAAGCTTTCTTT. Amino acid sequence: CASSLGGRKTEAFF.

This clonotype has at least ten counts. A much larger clone differs from this one at a single base, so this may be a read error. The V and J genes are TRBV3-1 and TRBJ2-7; unclear D gene. CDR1 and CDR2 from the germline V gene are LGHDT and YNNKEL (reference sequence). This CDR3 is built from 14 residues. In DNA, the CDR3 is TGTGCCAGCAGCCAAGACGAACAGACCTACGGGCAGTACTTC. It translates to CASSQDEQTYGQYF.

This clonotype was observed many times. The rearrangement uses TRBV6-9 and TRBJ2-7; 9 bases fit TRBD1. The germline V gene encodes CDR1 MNHGY and CDR2 SVAAGI. The V and J ends lost 3 bases and 5 bases, in that order; junction bases with no gene match: 2. The CDR3 loop spans 13 amino acids. The CDR3 here is CASSYGTGNEQYF. The CDR3 bases are TGTGCCAGCAGTTACGGGACAGGGAACGAGCAGTACTTC.

This clonotype was counted many times. The CDR3 coding sequence is TGTGCCAGTAGTACGATGATAAATCAGCCCCAGCATTTT. This encodes CASSTMINQPQHF. V and J are TRBV19 and TRBJ1-5; D remains unclear. The CDR3 has 13 amino acids. V was trimmed by 4 bases and J by 4 bases, leaving 8 bases between them. The germline V gene encodes CDR1 LNHDA and CDR2 SQIVND (reference sequence).

There are many counts of this clonotype. The rearrangement links TRBV6-4 to TRBJ1-2, with D possibly matching TRBD1 (5 bases). The CDR3 covers 16 residues. Trimming pared 2 bases from V and 2 bases from J, leaving 15 bases between. Germline V gene lookup returns CDR1 MRHNA and CDR2 SNTAGT. The CDR3: CASSDGPGIGNYGYTF. The CDR3 nucleotides read TGTGCCAGCAGTGACGGTCCAGGGATTGGAAACTATGGCTACACCTTC.

V and J are TRBV19 and TRBJ1-6; D gene uncertain. Germline V lookup: CDR1 LNHDA, CDR2 SQIVND (reference sequence). The CDR3 extends over 14 amino acids. Trimming took 3 bases from V and 6 from J, leaving 9 bases between them. CDR3 in amino acids: CASSIGQFNSPLHF. The CDR3 bases are TGTGCCAGTAGTATTGGTCAGTTTAATTCACCCCTCCACTTT.

The CDR3 sequence is CSVDTGTGYGDTQYF. CDR3 sequence (DNA): TGCAGCGTTGATACCGGGACAGGGTACGGAGATACGCAGTATTTT. The chain couples TRBV29-1 to TRBJ2-3, with 9 bases matching TRBD1. Germline V gene lookup returns CDR1 SQVTM and CDR2 ANQGSEA. The CDR3 extends over 15 amino acids. Germline trimming cut 3 bases from V and 5 bases from J; bases unmatched to any gene: 9.